The subject of this entry is one T cell receptor beta chain. In the authors' workflow: Reference gene primer amplification gave nucleated cell count estimates. Produced via immunoSEQ multiplex PCR; TCRdb's table is partial and in-frame only. The V and J calls and the clone size are those of that table, but D and trimming were determined from the DNA. The table records roughly 80,000 clones, 86% of them present only once. The data stem from a study of blood T cell repertoires in COVID-19. This CDR3 region has 14 residues. V gave up 3 bases and J gave up 0 bases, with 9 bases separating them. Germline values: CDR1 SGHRS, CDR2 YFSETQ.

The genes are TRBV5-1 and TRBJ1-1; D remains unclear. Sequenced: peripheral blood. This clonotype was sampled from a man older than 75 in a cohort sampled during active COVID-19. CDR3 protein: CASSSVSLNTEAFF. CDR3 bases: TGCGCCAGCAGCTCCGTCAGTTTGAACACTGAAGCTTTCTTT.